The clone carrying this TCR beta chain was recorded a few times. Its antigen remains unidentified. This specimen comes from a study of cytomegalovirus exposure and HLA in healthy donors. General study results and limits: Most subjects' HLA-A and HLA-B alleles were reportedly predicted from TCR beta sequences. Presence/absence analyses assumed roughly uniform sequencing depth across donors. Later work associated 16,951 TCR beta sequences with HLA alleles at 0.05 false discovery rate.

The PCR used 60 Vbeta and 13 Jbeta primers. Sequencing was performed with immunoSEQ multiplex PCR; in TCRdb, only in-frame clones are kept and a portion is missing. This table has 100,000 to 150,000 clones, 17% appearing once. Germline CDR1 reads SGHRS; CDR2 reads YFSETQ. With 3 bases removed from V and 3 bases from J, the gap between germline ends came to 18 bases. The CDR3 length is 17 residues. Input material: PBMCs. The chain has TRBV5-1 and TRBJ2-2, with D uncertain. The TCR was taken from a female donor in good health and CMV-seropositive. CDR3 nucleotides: TGCGCCAGCAGCTCCACCGTGTATTTAGAGGACACCGGGGAGCTGTTTTTT. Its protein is CASSSTVYLEDTGELFF.